The table lists the clone carrying this T cell receptor (beta chain) with many counts. Its matching antigen is unknown. TCRdb recomputed calls from the 5' RACE reads with MiXCR, one row per CDR3 protein. This table holds 700,000 to 950,000 distinct CDR3 sequences, more than 9% found once. The germline gives CDR1 SNHLY, CDR2 FYNNEI. Trimming took off 4 bases at V and 2 bases at J, with 11 bases between the two ends. This CDR3 is 14 amino acids long. The data were taken from a study of identical twins. Study-level points and caveats: A lower insertion count was a feature of abundant cord blood beta clonotypes, with no such feature in memory repertoires. Among monozygotic twins, out-of-frame TCR alpha sharing exceeded what models predicted. Excess twin sharing in beta out-of-frame sequences was weaker.

This sample was also put to use in a study of yellow fever vaccine responses in identical twins.

V is TRBV2 and J is TRBJ2-5; D may be TRBD1 (6 bases). The sequence derives from a woman aged 18 to 35 in good health. Material for sequencing was PBMCs. This chain's CDR3 is CASSAPGQQETQYF. As DNA, the CDR3 is TGTGCCAGCAGTGCACCGGGACAACAAGAGACCCAGTACTTC.